The 5 T cell receptor beta chains given below trace back to one sample, sequenced in a study of response to subunit inactivated influenza vaccine (dated by TCRdb to 2017 to 2018). Receptor amplification or capture employed RT-PCR. Sequenced using an Illumina HiSeq 2500. TCRdb passed the public sequencing reads through fastp at Q25 and MiXCR, retaining productive beta sequences. Each CDR3 protein gets just one entry, which takes the most common genes and DNA from the rows behind it. The sample profile shows 500,000 or so distinct CDR3 sequences; 10% to 11% of them were found once. The top ten clonotypes cover around 12% of the sample. According to the study, the label for this sample's time point signals: more than 40 days after influenza vaccine administration. Specimen: PBMCs from blood, collected around seven weeks after vaccination. The source is a man aged 50 to 59 who received an inactivated influenza vaccine. Donor details come from another sample of the same person, matched by shared clones.

The chain couples TRBV4-1 to TRBJ2-7; 8 nucleotides match TRBD1. With 1 base clipped from V and 5 bases from J, the junction kept 13 bases outside the gene matches. This CDR3 has 17 residues. Germline loops: CDR1 MGHRA, CDR2 YSYEKL. CDR3 in DNA: TGCGCCAGCAGCCAAGGAGCCCAGACAGGGGTGGGGAACGAGCAGTACTTC. It codes for CASSQGAQTGVGNEQYF.

CDR3 sequence: CASSFKTSGRMETQYF. CDR3 DNA sequence: TGCGCCAGCAGCTTCAAGACTAGCGGGAGAATGGAGACCCAGTACTTC. The rearrangement links TRBV5-1 to TRBJ2-5, with TRBD2 matching over 12 bases. V dropped 2 bases and J dropped 5; count of bases not matched to a gene: 7. Germline lookup yields CDR1 SGHRS and CDR2 YFSETQ. The length of the CDR3 is 16 residues.

The V gene is TRBV27, the J gene TRBJ2-7; 8 bases map to TRBD2. The germline CDR1 and CDR2 sequences are MNHEY and SMNVEV (reference sequence). This CDR3 comprises 13 residues. V lost 10 bases and J lost 2; bases outside the gene matches: 7. CDR3 nucleotide sequence: TGTGCCACCCGCGTTAGCGGGACCTACGAGCAGTACTTC. This translates into CATRVSGTYEQYF.

In this sample, this clonotype turned up many times. The chain recombines TRBV12-3 or TRBV12-4 with TRBJ2-3, with D hard to call. The CDR3 is 15 residues long. V dropped 2 bases and J dropped 0 bases, with 9 bases sitting between them. The CDR3 protein is CASSLNGQSTDTQYF. The CDR3 DNA reads TGTGCCAGCAGTTTAAACGGGCAGAGCACAGATACGCAGTATTTT.

This clonotype was detected only a few times. The chain has TRBV4-1 and TRBJ1-2; D possibly corresponds to TRBD1 (5 bases). V was trimmed by 8 bases and J by 4 bases, leaving 14 bases between them. The CDR3 has 13 residues. CDR1 MGHRA and CDR2 YSYEKL come from the germline V gene. CDR3 residues: CASRPIGGYGYTF. CDR3 in DNA: TGCGCCAGCCGACCGATTGGGGGCTATGGCTACACCTTC.